This TCR beta chain derives from a study of shared clonotypes between healthy human individuals (dated by TCRdb to 2020 to 2022). Study-level background: The cohort comprised two women and a few men aged 18 to 49 years. For each donor, CD4 naive and CD4 memory were each run on three plates, CD8 naive on two plates, and CD8 memory on one plate. To estimate repertoire size and how much clonotypes are shared between individuals, the study performed deep sequencing of blood TCR repertoires from 4 to 6 healthy adults. Different laboratories and diverse techniques were used to prepare libraries and sequence TCR repertoires, to increase sequencing depth and limit assay-specific biases. Between about 0.85 and 9.5 billion PBMCs per donor were obtained by leukapheresis. General findings and caveats noted by the study authors: Naive subsets generally had larger estimated clonotype richness than memory subsets did. When a few donors were compared, the shared fraction of clonotypes was about 5.2% for naive CD4, more than 3% for naive CD8, 2.3% for memory CD4, and 0.4% for memory CD8. Incomplete sequencing was indicated by rarefaction of sorted-subset datasets, despite the large sequencing depth. Pairwise subsampling led to the expectation that sequencing depth would affect the degree of clonotype sharing among donors. Compared with non-shared clonotypes, clonotypes shared by all four sorted-subset donors had higher generation probabilities. Sampling was limited to blood, and TCR repertoires in tissue likely differ from TCR repertoires in blood. Because the study included only a small number of donors, the genetic and exposure-history diversity represented was limited.

Using the deep immunoSEQ assay, multiplex PCR amplified TCR CDR3 regions from genomic DNA. Extracted genomic DNA from each cell subset was spread evenly across all wells of several immunoSEQ 96-well plates, with each plate serving as a replicate. For sorted subsets, each replicate PCR was loaded with about 200 ng genomic DNA, equivalent to some 27,000 T cell genomes. The purified libraries were quantified using a Qubit 3.0 fluorometer, sized with a Bioanalyzer 2100, and then quantified again using the KAPA Library Quantification kit. A separate single-read 150-cycle Illumina NextSeq 550 flow cell was used to sequence each immunoSEQ 96-well plate. The original methods were these. Because the immunoSEQ output included only junctional sequences and no quality scores, the filtering could not be the same as the filtering used for full-length reads. Sequences were annotated with PyIR, a Python wrapper for IgBLAST v1.9, and V/J genes and CDR3 were assigned using IMGT germline references. Any read was removed if the V/J assignment was weak (E-value above 1e-6), the CDR3 was missing, or the read contained stop codons, out-of-frame junctions, or ambiguous translated residues. V3J clonotypes were defined as sequences sharing an identical inferred V gene, J gene, and CDR3 amino acid sequence. Percentage overlap between repertoires was calculated by dividing the number of shared unique clonotypes by the size of the smaller repertoire. Three approaches were used to assess repertoire richness: RTK rarefaction, the Chao1 estimator, and Recon v2.1 estimates of unobserved clonotypes. For all TCRbeta clonotypes obtained by the gDNA method from a few donors, generation probabilities were computed with OLGA. Not all clones reach the TCRdb copy of this immuneACCESS table, which keeps in-frame sequences only. Checked studies attribute under half of the gap to unresolved V genes and leave the rest unexplained. Clonal size and the V and J genes are those of that table, whereas D and trimming came from the DNA. This sample has roughly 2 million clones in its table, and roughly 94% of those were observed once. The top ten clonotypes cover roughly 0.13% of the sample.

There are 17 amino acids in the CDR3, from cysteine to phenylalanine inclusive. Only the CDR3 part of the read is kept: 51 bases, read in frame from the first base. The donors were healthy, HIV-negative adults with no recently reported acute infections or vaccinations. Every donor was a Caucasian adult residing in Nashville, Tennessee, USA. CD4+ T cells were enriched by magnetic negative selection; naive cells were then positively selected on CD45RA, and the negative fraction formed the memory subset. Blood was obtained by leukapheresis, after which PBMCs were separated by Ficoll-Histopaque density gradient centrifugation and cryopreserved in liquid nitrogen vapor phase. Purity and quantity of every magnetically sorted T cell population were checked by analytical flow cytometry. Each sorted fraction had its genomic DNA isolated and then quantified by UV absorbance on a Nanodrop 2000c. To note about this clone: No cognate antigen has been identified for it. The input lacks base qualities; no much larger clone sits a single base away.

The rearrangement combines TRBV21-1 with TRBJ1-6. TRBV21-1 is a documented pseudogene. The sample taken for sequencing was naive CD4+ T cells sorted from blood. The cell subset or site tag for this specimen amounts to: CD45RA+ positively selected. This TCR came from a young man in good health. Here is the DNA: TGTGCCAGCAGCAACCGGGACTCGAGCTCCTATAATTCACCCCTCCACTTT. Translated, this is CASSNRDSSSYNSPLHF.